This T cell receptor (beta chain) was identified in a study of shared clonotypes between healthy human individuals. Trimming removed 2 bases from V and 10 bases from J, with 20 bases in between. Germline assignment: CDR1 WNHNN and CDR2 SYGVQD (reference sequence). The CDR3 extends over 15 amino acids. Here immunoSEQ multiplex PCR was the method, and the copy in TCRdb shows in-frame clones only, minus some. Of 780,000 or so clones in the sample, just under 75% are singletons; the top ten hold more than 1.5%. The sample was memory CD4+ T cells sorted from blood. Subset given: CD45RA-negative fraction. This chain links TRBV10-1 with TRBJ1-1; D might be TRBD1 (6 bases). This receptor was taken from a woman aged 25-40 years in good health. The CDR3 DNA reads as TGCGCCAGCAGTGAGCCTCGATTGGGGGCGGTGGCAGCTTTCTTT. This translates into CASSEPRLGAVAAFF.